This T cell receptor (beta chain) was recovered during a study of immune evolution from preneoplasia to lung adenocarcinoma. Study-level findings and limits: From normal lung to invasive adenocarcinoma, top clone frequencies appeared to decrease. Later-stage lesions appeared to have more T cells, more diversity, less clonality.

Measured with immunoSEQ multiplex PCR; TCRdb has only the in-frame clones, and not every one. Counted here are fewer than 13,000 clones, roughly 80% occurring once; the ten biggest clones make up 2.5% to 4%. A word on this clone: The antigen remains unidentified.

This CDR3 has 15 residues. Trimming at V came to 4 bases and at J to 8 bases, leaving 11 bases not matched to a gene. The V gene's germline CDR1 is MGHRA and CDR2 YSYEKL. The sequence was collected from a person aged 70 to 85 with lung adenocarcinoma. J is TRBJ2-3 and V is TRBV4-1; 8 nucleotides line up with TRBD1. The sequencing input was FFPE minimally invasive lung adenocarcinoma tissue. CDR3: CASSPLLGTGGTQYF. CDR3 coding DNA: TGCGCCAGCAGCCCCCTCCTGGGGACAGGAGGTACGCAGTATTTT.